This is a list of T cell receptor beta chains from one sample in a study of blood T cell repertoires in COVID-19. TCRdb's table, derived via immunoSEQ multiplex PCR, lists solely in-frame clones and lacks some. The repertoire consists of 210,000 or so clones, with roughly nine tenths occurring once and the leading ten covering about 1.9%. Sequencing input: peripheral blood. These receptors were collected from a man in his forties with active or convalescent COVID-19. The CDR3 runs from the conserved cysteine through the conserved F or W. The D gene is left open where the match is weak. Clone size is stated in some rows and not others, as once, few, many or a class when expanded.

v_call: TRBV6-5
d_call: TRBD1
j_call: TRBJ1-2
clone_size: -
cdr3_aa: CASSPTGSNYGYTF
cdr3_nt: TGTGCCAGCAGTCCGACAGGGTCCAACTATGGCTACACCTTC

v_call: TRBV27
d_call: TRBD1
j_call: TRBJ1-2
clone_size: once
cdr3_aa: CASSLTGANYGYTF
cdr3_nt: TGTGCCAGCAGTTTAACAGGGGCCAACTATGGCTACACCTTC

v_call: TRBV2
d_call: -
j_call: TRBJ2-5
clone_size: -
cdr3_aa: CASSAGAATQETQYF
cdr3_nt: TGTGCCAGCAGTGCGGGAGCGGCGACTCAAGAGACCCAGTACTTC

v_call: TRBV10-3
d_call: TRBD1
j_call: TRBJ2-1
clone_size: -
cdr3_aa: CAISRTGAGDEQFF
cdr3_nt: TGTGCCATCAGCAGGACAGGGGCCGGCGATGAGCAGTTCTTC

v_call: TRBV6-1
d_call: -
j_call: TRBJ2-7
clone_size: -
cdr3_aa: CASSETTGYYEQYF
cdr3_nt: TGTGCCAGCAGTGAGACGACAGGTTACTACGAGCAGTACTTC

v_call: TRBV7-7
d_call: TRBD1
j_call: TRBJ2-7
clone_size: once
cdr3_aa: CASSPGQGGEQYF
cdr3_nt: TGTGCTAGCAGCCCCGGACAGGGGGGCGAGCAGTACTTC

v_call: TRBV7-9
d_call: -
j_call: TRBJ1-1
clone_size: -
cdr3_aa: CASSPAWGLGGMNTEAFF
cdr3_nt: TGTGCCAGCAGCCCGGCATGGGGTTTGGGGGGAATGAACACTGAAGCTTTCTTT

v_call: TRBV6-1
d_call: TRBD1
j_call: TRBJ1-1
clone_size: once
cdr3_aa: CASSEPGQGRGTEAFF
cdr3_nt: TGTGCCAGCAGTGAGCCGGGACAGGGTAGGGGCACTGAAGCTTTCTTT

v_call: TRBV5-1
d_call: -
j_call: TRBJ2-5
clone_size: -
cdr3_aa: CASSAQVLGETQYF
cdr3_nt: TGCGCCAGCAGCGCACAGGTTTTAGGGGAGACCCAGTACTTC

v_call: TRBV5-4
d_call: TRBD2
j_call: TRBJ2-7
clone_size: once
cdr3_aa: CASSPGGASFYEQYF
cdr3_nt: TGTGCCAGCAGCCCCGGGGGGGCATCCTTCTACGAGCAGTACTTC

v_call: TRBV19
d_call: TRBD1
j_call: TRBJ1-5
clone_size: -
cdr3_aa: CASSAPKSRQGKPNQPQHF
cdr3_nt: TGTGCCAGTAGTGCCCCGAAATCCAGACAGGGAAAGCCTAATCAGCCCCAGCATTTT

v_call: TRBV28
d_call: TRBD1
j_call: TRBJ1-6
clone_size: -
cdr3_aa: CASSLGVDRGLNSYNSPLHF
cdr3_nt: TGTGCCAGCAGTTTAGGGGTAGACAGGGGGCTTAACTCCTATAATTCACCCCTCCACTTT

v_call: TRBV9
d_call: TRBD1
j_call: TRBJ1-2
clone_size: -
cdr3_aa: CASSGETGGNGYTF
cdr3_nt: TGTGCCAGCAGCGGCGAGACAGGGGGTAATGGCTACACCTTC

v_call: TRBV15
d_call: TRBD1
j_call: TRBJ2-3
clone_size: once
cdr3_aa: CATSRDRGPTAQYF
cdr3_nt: TGTGCCACCAGCAGGGACAGGGGCCCCACGGCGCAGTATTTT

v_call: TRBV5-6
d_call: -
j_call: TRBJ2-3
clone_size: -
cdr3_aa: CASSLGGRAGDTQYF
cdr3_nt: TGTGCCAGCAGCTTGGGGGGCCGGGCCGGAGATACGCAGTATTTT